This T cell receptor beta chain was recovered during a study of cytomegalovirus exposure and HLA in healthy donors. Study results and limitations: Across donors, presence/absence analyses took sequencing depth to be roughly uniform. Sequence variants that were highly shared formed a cluster that was likely a sequencing artifact.

This clone was picked up a small number of times. Its antigen is currently unknown. The germline V gene has CDR1 MNHNS and CDR2 SASEGT. The V and J ends lost 3 bases and 5 bases respectively, with 13 bases between them. The CDR3 extends over 14 amino acids. 60 Vbeta and 13 Jbeta primers were used in PCR. The assay was immunoSEQ multiplex PCR, and TCRdb's table has in-frame clones only and misses some. The sample consists of some 90,000 clones, 55% to 75% of them appearing once. This receptor was taken from a man aged 45-65 years in good health and CMV-seronegative. Sequencing was performed on PBMCs. The J gene is TRBJ1-2, the V gene TRBV6-1; a weak D match, TRBD1 (6 bases). The CDR3 nucleotides read TGTGCCAGCAGTGAGGGCAGGGGTGGGTATGGCTACACCTTC. It encodes CASSEGRGGYGYTF.